This passage covers 9 T cell receptor beta chains from one sample sequenced in a study of glioma-infiltrating T cells. Amplification of TCR alpha and beta CDR3 regions from RNA used iRepertoire nested multiplex PCR. TCRdb re-called the multiplex PCR reads through MiXCR, storing one row per CDR3 protein. The sample contains some 160,000 distinct CDR3 sequences, around 40% of which appear only once. The sequenced sample was glioma tissue, nonneoplastic brain tissue, or PBMCs (not recorded which). These receptors were collected from a human donor with low-grade glioma or glioblastoma, undergoing nonglioma brain surgery, or in good health (not recorded which).

This clonotype was observed at least ten times. The gene calls are TRBV14 and TRBJ2-3, with D maybe TRBD1 (6 bases). This CDR3 has 14 residues. Germline loops: CDR1 SGHDN, CDR2 FVKESK. V gave up 6 bases and J gave up 2 bases, with 12 bases separating them. CDR3 protein: CASRTGLNTDTQYF. The CDR3 nucleotides are TGTGCCAGCAGAACAGGGTTGAACACAGATACGCAGTATTTT.

This clonotype was detected a few times. V gene TRBV29-1 combines with J gene TRBJ2-1, with unresolved D. CDR1 SQVTM and CDR2 ANQGSEA come from the germline V gene. The CDR3 extends over 10 amino acids. The V gene lost 4 bases and the J gene lost 6 bases, with 4 bases spanning the gap. The CDR3, as DNA: TGCAGCGTTGTGCTCAATGAGCAGTTCTTC. Encoded protein: CSVVLNEQFF.

Ten or more counts support this clonotype. This chain connects TRBV6-1 to TRBJ2-7; 8 bases are shared with TRBD1. This CDR3 comprises 14 residues. The J segment lost 2 bases and the V segment lost 4 bases, leaving 4 bases of the junction unmatched. Germline-derived CDR1 and CDR2 are MNHNS and SASEGT. Here the CDR3 DNA reads TGTGCCAGCAGTGGACGGACAGGGACCTACGAGCAGTACTTC. Translated, it gives CASSGRTGTYEQYF.

This clonotype was observed many times. This chain links TRBV27 with TRBJ2-1; D unclear. The CDR3 totals 16 residues. V lost 3 bases and J lost 7, with 19 bases in between. Germline V gene data show CDR1 as MNHEY and CDR2 as SMNVEV (reference sequence). The CDR3 protein is CASSLYTLVGLNEQFF. DNA for the CDR3: TGTGCCAGCAGTTTGTATACATTGGTGGGGTTAAATGAGCAGTTCTTC.

This clonotype was seen only a few times. The J gene is TRBJ2-7, the V gene TRBV3-1, with D possibly being TRBD2 (6 bases). Germline CDR1 reads LGHDT; CDR2 reads YNNKEL (reference sequence). This CDR3 has 16 amino acids. Trimming shortened V by 3 bases and J by 3 bases, and 18 bases separated the two germline ends. CDR3 amino acids: CASSQQAKRVLYEQYF. The CDR3 nucleotides read TGTGCCAGCAGCCAGCAGGCGAAGCGGGTTCTCTACGAGCAGTACTTC.

This clonotype was seen many times. V usage is TRBV3-1 and J usage is TRBJ1-6; tentative D call: TRBD1 (5 bases). The CDR3 is made up of 14 amino acids. Germline V lookup: CDR1 LGHDT, CDR2 YNNKEL (reference sequence). Deletions cut 4 bases from V and 12 bases from J, with 16 bases between. The CDR3 sequence is CASSLPGRSEPLHF. CDR3 coding DNA: TGTGCCAGCAGCCTACCGGGACGGAGCGAACCCCTCCACTTT.

This clonotype was recorded at least ten times. The J gene is TRBJ2-3, the V gene TRBV12-3 or TRBV12-4; the D is unclear. The ends were cut back, 3 bases at V and 6 bases at J, with 4 bases in the middle. The CDR3 length is 11 residues. Here the CDR3 reads CASSFRDTQYF. The CDR3 coding sequence is TGTGCCAGCAGTTTCCGTGATACGCAGTATTTT.

V usage is TRBV5-1 and J usage is TRBJ1-2; TRBD1 agrees at 7 bases. CDR1 is SGHRS, CDR2 YFSETQ, per germline. V was pared by 7 bases and J by 0 bases, with 18 bases of the junction left unmatched. The CDR3 covers 18 residues. DNA of the CDR3: TGCGCCAGCCGGAAACCACACCCGGGACAGACCGCTAACTATGGCTACACCTTC. It codes for CASRKPHPGQTANYGYTF.

This chain links TRBV20-1 with TRBJ2-7; D is unclear. V was cut by 2 bases and J by 4 bases, with 18 bases left in between. Per the germline V gene, CDR1 is DFQATT and CDR2 is SNEGSKA (reference sequence). This CDR3 has 15 residues. CDR3: CSARRADEVVYEQYF. CDR3 bases: TGCAGTGCTAGAAGGGCGGATGAAGTAGTATACGAGCAGTACTTC.